The clone carrying this TCR beta chain was counted a few times. TCRdb redid the calling of the 5' RACE reads with MiXCR, one entry per CDR3 protein. This table has around 200,000 distinct CDR3 sequences, less than 20% appearing once. Germline CDR1 reads SEHNR; CDR2 reads FQNEAQ (reference sequence). V lost 2 bases to trimming and J lost 5 bases, with 9 bases between them. The CDR3 loop spans 13 amino acids. The data originate from a study of T-cell memory formation after mild COVID-19. Sample: PBMCs or a T cell subset sorted from them (not recorded which). The clonotype was recovered from a man in his late teens or twenties who had mild COVID-19 (a few samples of this study predate the infection). Cell type and time point are not known. The chain couples TRBV7-9 to TRBJ2-5; D call uncertain. The chain's CDR3 is CASSLFVGETQYF. The CDR3 DNA is TGTGCCAGCAGCTTATTCGTTGGGGAGACCCAGTACTTC.